A single sample gave rise to the 20 T cell receptor beta chains below, sequenced in a study of blood T cell repertoires in COVID-19. Clones were read by immunoSEQ multiplex PCR, and TCRdb kept only the in-frame ones, dropping some. In the table there are some 120,000 clones, roughly 86% of which are singletons. Source material: peripheral blood. These receptors were collected from a human donor in a cohort sampled during active COVID-19.

The chain employs TRBV5-1 and TRBJ2-2; perhaps TRBD1 as D (5 bases). The length of the CDR3 is 14 residues. V was cut by 4 bases and J by 9 bases, with 16 bases left in between. Looked up from germline, CDR1 is SGHRS and CDR2 is YFSETQ. The CDR3 sequence: CASSEADQGRELFF. In DNA form, the CDR3 reads TGCGCCAGCAGCGAAGCCGACCAGGGTAGGGAGCTGTTTTTT. Variable domain in full (rest from reference TRBV5-1 and TRBJ2-2): KAGVTQTPRYLIKTRGQQVTLSCSPISGHRSVSWYQQTPGQGLQFLFEYFSETQRNKGNFPGRFSGRQFSNSRSEMNVSTLELGDSALYLCASSEADQGRELFFGEGSRLTVL.

This clone appeared a single time. One junction end disagrees with the germline gene, perhaps due to a read error. The V and J genes are TRBV5-5 and TRBJ1-2, with 9 bases lining up with TRBD1. CDR1 is SGHKS and CDR2 is YYEKEE in the germline V gene (reference sequence). CDR3 size: 16 residues. The CDR3 loop is CASSFLTGTGNFGYTF. CDR3 nucleotide sequence: TGTGCCAGCAGCTTTCTTACCGGGACAGGGAACTTTGGCTACACCTTC.

The chain has TRBV6-5 and TRBJ1-2, with 7 bases identical to TRBD1. This CDR3 is built from 15 residues. V shed 0 bases and J 4 bases; nucleotides not matched to a gene: 5. Germline loops: CDR1 MNHEY, CDR2 SVGAGI. Here the CDR3 reads CASSYSGQRVYGYTF. The CDR3 nucleotides read TGTGCCAGCAGTTACTCGGGACAGCGAGTCTATGGCTACACCTTC.

This clone was observed a handful of times. The chain carries TRBV10-1 and TRBJ2-1; 9 positions agree with TRBD1. Germline V gives CDR1 WNHNN, CDR2 SYGVQD (reference sequence). V lost 3 bases and J lost 7; bases outside the gene matches: 10. The CDR3 loop spans 16 amino acids. This CDR3 reads CASSDRGQGRGNEQFF. CDR3 coding DNA: TGCGCCAGCAGTGACCGGGGACAGGGAAGGGGTAATGAGCAGTTCTTC.

This chain connects TRBV5-6 to TRBJ2-5, with TRBD1 matching 10 bases. The CDR3 contains 13 residues. CDR1 is SGHDT and CDR2 is YYEEEE in the germline V gene. V was pared by 4 bases and J by 4 bases, with 1 base of the junction left unmatched. The CDR3 region has the DNA TGTGCCAGCAGCCGGGACAGGGGAGAGACCCAGTACTTC. Its protein is CASSRDRGETQYF.

The chain uses TRBV5-1 and TRBJ2-7; 7 nucleotides line up with TRBD2. The junction had 4 bases not matched to a gene; V was cut back by 0 bases and J by 7 bases. The CDR3 spans 13 residues. Germline-derived CDR1 and CDR2 are SGHRS and YFSETQ. CDR3 amino acids: CASSLGREGEQYF. The CDR3 DNA follows: TGCGCCAGCAGCTTGGGCAGGGAGGGGGAGCAGTACTTC.

With regard to this clone: A junction end diverges from the germline sequence, so it may reflect a read error. The DNA for the CDR3 is TGTGCCAGCAGCCTCGGAGGGACGGCAAAGAGCTTT. It specifies CASSLGGTAKSF. The chain combines TRBV14 with TRBJ1-6; D possibly corresponds to TRBD1 (5 bases). The CDR3 sequence is 12 residues long. Germline lookup yields CDR1 SGHDN and CDR2 FVKESK. The variable domain in full, with the rest retrieved from reference TRBV14 and TRBJ1-6, is EAGVTQFPSHSVIEKGQTVTLRCDPISGHDNLYWYRRVMGKEIKFLLHFVKESKQDESGMPNNRFLAERTGGTYSTLKVQPAELEDSGVYFCASSLGGTAKSFGNGTRLTVT.

The V gene is TRBV10-3, the J gene TRBJ1-1; 10 bases match TRBD1. The CDR3 is 14 amino acids. Germline trimming cut 4 bases from V and 5 bases from J; bases unmatched to any gene: 4. From germline, CDR1 is ENHRY and CDR2 SYGVKD. The CDR3 region is CAISGGTGDTEAFF. CDR3 in DNA: TGTGCCATCAGTGGGGGGACAGGGGATACTGAAGCTTTCTTT.

The rearrangement joins TRBV9 to TRBJ1-1, with D possibly matching TRBD1 (5 bases). Germline CDR1 and CDR2: SGDLS and YYNGEE. The CDR3 runs 14 residues. V shed 3 bases and J shed 1 base, with 10 bases lying between them. As DNA, the CDR3 is TGTGCCAGCAGCGCGTGGGGGGGGAACACTGAAGCTTTCTTT. Translated, it gives CASSAWGGNTEAFF.

V usage is TRBV6-1 and J usage is TRBJ2-1, with TRBD2 identical over 8 bases. V shed 4 bases, J shed 4 bases, and the junction held 12 bases outside the gene matches. Germline V gene data show CDR1 as MNHNS and CDR2 as SASEGT. The length of the CDR3 is 17 residues. For the CDR3, the DNA is TGTGCCAGCAGTGCGGTGGCGGGGGGCCTCTTATACAATGAGCAGTTCTTC. It specifies CASSAVAGGLLYNEQFF.

This clone was recorded once. This chain connects TRBV30 to TRBJ2-1, with a tentative D call TRBD2 (5 bases). V was pared by 0 bases and J by 5 bases, with 17 bases between. The CDR3 contains 16 residues. CDR1 GTSNPN and CDR2 SVGIG come from the germline V gene (reference sequence). The CDR3 loop reads CAWSVRLARTHNEQFF. The DNA for the CDR3 is TGTGCCTGGAGTGTACGTCTAGCCCGGACCCACAATGAGCAGTTCTTC.

The rearrangement links TRBV10-3 to TRBJ1-5, with a tentative D call TRBD1 (5 bases). Germline values: CDR1 ENHRY, CDR2 SYGVKD. V was pared by 6 bases and J by 7 bases, with 13 bases between. The CDR3 loop spans 13 amino acids. The CDR3: CAISGQGGQPQHF. The DNA of the CDR3 is TGTGCCATCAGCGGTCAGGGTGGCCAGCCCCAGCATTTT.

This clone was counted between two and nine times. The V gene is TRBV19, the J gene TRBJ1-5; no clear D. The CDR3 spans 13 residues. With 7 bases removed from V and 4 bases from J, the gap between germline ends came to 11 bases. Looked up from germline, CDR1 is LNHDA and CDR2 is SQIVND (reference sequence). The CDR3 DNA reads TGTGCCAGTACCCTAGCCCCTAATCAGCCCCAGCATTTT. Protein sequence: CASTLAPNQPQHF.

The V and J genes are TRBV4-1 and TRBJ2-1; 14 bases are shared with TRBD2. Per the germline V gene, CDR1 is MGHRA and CDR2 is YSYEKL. CDR3 size: 17 residues. Trimming removed 1 base from V and 7 bases from J; junction bases left unmatched: 6. The CDR3 spells CASSQAGTSGGPNEQFF. The CDR3 DNA follows: TGCGCCAGCAGCCAAGCGGGGACTAGCGGGGGACCTAATGAGCAGTTCTTC.

The CDR3 bases are TGCGCCAGCAGGGTGGGGAGCGGGGGAAGTCCCTACGAGCAGTACTTC. Protein: CASRVGSGGSPYEQYF. This chain uses TRBV10-2 with TRBJ2-7; TRBD2 aligns across 8 bases. The CDR3 is 16 amino acids. With V trimmed by 6 bases and J by 2 bases, 12 bases remained unmatched. Germline values: CDR1 WSHSY, CDR2 SAAADI.

V is TRBV25-1 and J is TRBJ1-2, with a possible D match to TRBD1 (5 bases). This CDR3 comprises 11 residues. Germline V CDR1 and CDR2: MGHDK, SYGVNS. V shed 5 bases and J shed 7 bases, with 8 bases lying between them. The CDR3 coding sequence is TGTGCCAGCAGTCCAGGGTCTGGCTACACCTTC. Residues: CASSPGSGYTF.

A single count supports this clone. This chain connects TRBV5-4 to TRBJ2-5; the match to TRBD1 covers 7 bases. The germline gives CDR1 SGHNT, CDR2 YYREEE (reference sequence). The CDR3 totals 13 residues. J was trimmed by 3 bases and V by 4 bases; bases with no gene match: 3. DNA for the CDR3: TGTGCCAGCAGCCCAGGACAGGAAGAGACCCAGTACTTC. This translates into CASSPGQEETQYF.

This chain links TRBV10-2 with TRBJ1-4; D unresolved. Per the germline V gene, CDR1 is WSHSY and CDR2 is SAAADI. V was trimmed by 6 bases and J by 6 bases, leaving 11 bases between them. The CDR3 is made up of 13 amino acids. CDR3 amino acids: CASRDAEDEKLFF. DNA for the CDR3: TGCGCCAGCAGGGATGCTGAGGATGAAAAACTGTTTTTT.

The rearrangement joins TRBV2 to TRBJ2-1; D is possibly TRBD2 (5 bases). Trimming cost V 10 bases and J 0 bases, with 7 bases left between them. The CDR3 has 12 amino acids. The germline gives CDR1 SNHLY, CDR2 FYNNEI. This CDR3 is CANGDSYNEQFF. CDR3 nucleotide sequence: TGTGCCAACGGGGACTCCTACAATGAGCAGTTCTTC. The full variable domain, rest sourced from reference TRBV2 and TRBJ2-1, is EPEVTQTPSHQVTQMGQEVILRCVPISNHLYFYWYRQILGQKVEFLVSFYNNEISEKSEIFDDQFSVERPDGSNFTLKIRSTKLEDSAMYFCANGDSYNEQFFGPGTRLTVL.

The chain recombines TRBV9 with TRBJ2-2; tentative D call: TRBD2 (5 bases). The germline V and J ends were trimmed by 0 bases and 5 bases, with 11 bases remaining between them. This CDR3 contains 15 residues. Germline V CDR1 and CDR2: SGDLS, YYNGEE. As DNA, the CDR3 is TGTGCCAGCAGCGTAGTCGAACCGGGAACCGGGGAGCTGTTTTTT. Translating gives CASSVVEPGTGELFF.